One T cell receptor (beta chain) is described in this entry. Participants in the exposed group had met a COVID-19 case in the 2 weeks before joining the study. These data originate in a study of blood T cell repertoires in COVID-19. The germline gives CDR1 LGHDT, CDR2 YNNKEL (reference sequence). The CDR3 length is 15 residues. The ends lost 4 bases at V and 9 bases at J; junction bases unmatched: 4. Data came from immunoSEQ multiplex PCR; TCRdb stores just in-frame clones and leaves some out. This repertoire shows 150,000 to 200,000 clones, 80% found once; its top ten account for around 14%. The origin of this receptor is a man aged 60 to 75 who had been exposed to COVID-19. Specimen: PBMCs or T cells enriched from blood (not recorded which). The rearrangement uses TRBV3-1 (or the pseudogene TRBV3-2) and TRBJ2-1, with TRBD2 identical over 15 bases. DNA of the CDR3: TGTGCCAGCAGCCTTGGACTAGCGGGAGGGGTTGAGCAGTTCTTC. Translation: CASSLGLAGGVEQFF.